The present T cell receptor (beta chain) was sequenced within a study of blood T cell repertoires in COVID-19. Across the whole study: Sites across the United States, Italy and Spain contributed samples from acute and convalescent COVID-19. Sample material is recorded as cDNA or gDNA derived from T cells, B-cell-depleted T cells, or PBMCs.

Under the authors' procedure: Cell counts per sample came from amplifying reference gene primers. Clones were sequenced by immunoSEQ multiplex PCR, and TCRdb holds only the in-frame ones, with some missing. V and J calls and clone size are as listed in that table; D and trimming were resolved from the DNA. The sample carries tens of thousands of clones, 82% recorded once. V trimming: 9 bases; J trimming: 5 bases; junction bases outside the gene matches: 5. Germline CDR1 reads ENHRY; CDR2 reads SYGVKD. This CDR3 contains 14 residues. Sequenced sample: peripheral blood. The TCR comes from a man aged 50-60 years with active or convalescent COVID-19. J is TRBJ2-2 and V is TRBV10-3, with 11 bases that match TRBD1. CDR3 region: CAIRGTGGTGELFF. CDR3 nucleotides: TGTGCCATTCGAGGGACAGGGGGGACCGGGGAGCTGTTTTTT.